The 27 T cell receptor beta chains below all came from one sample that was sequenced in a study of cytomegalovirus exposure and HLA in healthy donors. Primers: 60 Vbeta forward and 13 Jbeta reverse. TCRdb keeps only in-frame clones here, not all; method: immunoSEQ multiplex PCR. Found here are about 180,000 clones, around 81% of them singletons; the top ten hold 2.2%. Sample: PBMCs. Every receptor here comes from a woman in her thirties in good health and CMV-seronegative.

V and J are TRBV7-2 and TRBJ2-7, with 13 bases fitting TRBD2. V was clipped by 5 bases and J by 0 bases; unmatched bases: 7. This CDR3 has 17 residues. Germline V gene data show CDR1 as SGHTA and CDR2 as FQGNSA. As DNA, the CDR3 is TGTGCCAGCAGCCGACTAGCGGGGGGCACCAGCTCCTACGAGCAGTACTTC. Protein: CASSRLAGGTSSYEQYF.

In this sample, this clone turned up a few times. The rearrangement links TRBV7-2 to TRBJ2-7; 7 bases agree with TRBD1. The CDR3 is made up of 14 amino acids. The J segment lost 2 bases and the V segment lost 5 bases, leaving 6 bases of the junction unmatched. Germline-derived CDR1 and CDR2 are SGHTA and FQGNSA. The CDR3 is CASSRQGGTYEQYF. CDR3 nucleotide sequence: TGTGCCAGCAGCCGACAGGGTGGGACCTACGAGCAGTACTTC.

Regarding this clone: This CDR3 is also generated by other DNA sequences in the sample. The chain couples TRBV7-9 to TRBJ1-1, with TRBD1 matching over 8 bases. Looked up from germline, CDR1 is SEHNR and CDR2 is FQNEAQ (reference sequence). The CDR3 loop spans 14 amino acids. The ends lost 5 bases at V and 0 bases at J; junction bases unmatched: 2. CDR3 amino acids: CASSGQGLNTEAFF. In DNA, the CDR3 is TGTGCCAGCAGCGGACAGGGACTGAACACTGAAGCTTTCTTT.

CDR3 DNA: TGTGCCAGCCGGGGAGCTCGACTGACTGGCTTATATTTT. Amino acids: CASRGARLTGLYF. V usage is TRBV6-5 and J usage is TRBJ1-3; the D is unclear. The germline V gene has CDR1 MNHEY and CDR2 SVGAGI. V was pared by 8 bases and J by 14 bases, with 22 bases between. The CDR3 is made up of 13 amino acids.

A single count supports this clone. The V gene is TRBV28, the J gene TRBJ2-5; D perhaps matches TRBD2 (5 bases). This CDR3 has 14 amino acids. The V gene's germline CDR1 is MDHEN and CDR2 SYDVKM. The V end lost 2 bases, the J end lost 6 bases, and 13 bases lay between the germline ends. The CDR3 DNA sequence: TGTGCCAGCAGTTTAGCAGCGGTCGAAAAGACCCAGTACTTC. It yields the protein CASSLAAVEKTQYF.

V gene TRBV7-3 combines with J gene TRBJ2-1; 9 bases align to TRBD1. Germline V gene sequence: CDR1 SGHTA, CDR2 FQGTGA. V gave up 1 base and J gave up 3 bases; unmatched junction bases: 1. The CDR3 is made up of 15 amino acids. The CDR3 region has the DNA TGTGCCAGCAGCTTAAACAGGGGGCTCTACAATGAGCAGTTCTTC. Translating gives CASSLNRGLYNEQFF.

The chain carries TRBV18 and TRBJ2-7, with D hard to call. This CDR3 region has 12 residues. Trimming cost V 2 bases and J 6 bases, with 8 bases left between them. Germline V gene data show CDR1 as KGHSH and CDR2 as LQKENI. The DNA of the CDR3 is TGTGCCAGCTCACCATCACAGTCCGAGCAGTACTTC. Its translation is CASSPSQSEQYF.

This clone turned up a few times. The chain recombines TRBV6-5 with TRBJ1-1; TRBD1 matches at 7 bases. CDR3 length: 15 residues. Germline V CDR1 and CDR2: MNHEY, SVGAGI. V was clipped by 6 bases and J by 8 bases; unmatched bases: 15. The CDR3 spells CASRPDRAPSAEAFF. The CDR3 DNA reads TGTGCCAGCAGACCCGACAGGGCCCCGTCTGCGGAAGCTTTCTTT.

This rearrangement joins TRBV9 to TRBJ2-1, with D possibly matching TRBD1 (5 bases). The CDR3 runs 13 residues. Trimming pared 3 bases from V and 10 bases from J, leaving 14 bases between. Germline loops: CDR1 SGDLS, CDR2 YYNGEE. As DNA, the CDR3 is TGTGCCAGCAGCGCGATGGACACCACGGAGCAGTTCTTC. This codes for CASSAMDTTEQFF. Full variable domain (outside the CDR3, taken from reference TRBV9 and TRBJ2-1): DSGVTQTPKHLITATGQRVTLRCSPRSGDLSVYWYQQSLDQGLQFLIQYYNGEERAKGNILERFSAQQFPDLHSELNLSSLELGDSALYFCASSAMDTTEQFFGPGTRLTVL.

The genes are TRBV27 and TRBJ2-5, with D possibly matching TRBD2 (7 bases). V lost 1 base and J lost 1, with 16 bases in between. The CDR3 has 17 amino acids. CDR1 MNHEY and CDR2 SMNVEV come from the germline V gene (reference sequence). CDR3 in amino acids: CASSLLPSGGGQETQYF. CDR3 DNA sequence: TGTGCCAGCAGTTTATTGCCTAGCGGAGGGGGCCAAGAGACCCAGTACTTC.

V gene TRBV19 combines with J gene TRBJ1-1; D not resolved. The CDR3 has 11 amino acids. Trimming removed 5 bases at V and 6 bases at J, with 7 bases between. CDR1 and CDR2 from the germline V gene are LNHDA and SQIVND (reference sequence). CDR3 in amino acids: CASSSGSEAFF. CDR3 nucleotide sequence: TGTGCCAGTAGTTCAGGCTCTGAAGCTTTCTTT.

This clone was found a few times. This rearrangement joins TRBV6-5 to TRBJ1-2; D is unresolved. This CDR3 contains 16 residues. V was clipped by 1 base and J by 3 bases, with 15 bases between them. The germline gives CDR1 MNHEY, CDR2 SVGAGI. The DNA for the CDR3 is TGTGCCAGCAGTTACTATATCGGGGATTCGCACTATGGCTACACCTTC. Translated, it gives CASSYYIGDSHYGYTF.

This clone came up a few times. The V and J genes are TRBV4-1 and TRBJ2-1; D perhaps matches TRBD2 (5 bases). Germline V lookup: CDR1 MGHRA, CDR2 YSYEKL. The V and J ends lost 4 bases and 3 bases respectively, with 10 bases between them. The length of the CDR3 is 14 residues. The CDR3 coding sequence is TGCGCCAGCAGCCCCGGAGGAAACTACAATGAGCAGTTCTTC. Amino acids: CASSPGGNYNEQFF.

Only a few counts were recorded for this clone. CDR3 sequence: CASSVDYYNSPLHF. The CDR3 DNA follows: TGTGCCAGCAGCGTAGATTACTATAATTCACCCCTCCACTTT. The J gene is TRBJ1-6, the V gene TRBV9; D unresolved. This CDR3 region has 14 residues. CDR1 SGDLS and CDR2 YYNGEE come from the germline V gene. Trimming took off 0 bases at V and 3 bases at J, with 4 bases between the two ends.

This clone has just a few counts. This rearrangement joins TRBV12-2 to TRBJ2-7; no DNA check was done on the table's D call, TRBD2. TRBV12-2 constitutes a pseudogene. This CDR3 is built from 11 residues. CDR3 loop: CASRCGSEQYF. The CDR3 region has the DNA TGTGCAAGTCGTTGCGGTAGCGAGCAGTACTTC.

In nucleotides, the CDR3 is TGCGCCAGCAGCTCCGGGACTCGCGATAACAATGAGCAGTTCTTC. Its protein is CASSSGTRDNNEQFF. V and J are TRBV5-1 and TRBJ2-1; D possibly corresponds to TRBD2 (6 bases). V dropped 3 bases and J dropped 5 bases, with 15 bases sitting between them. This CDR3 has 15 residues. Germline CDR1 SGHRS, CDR2 YFSETQ.

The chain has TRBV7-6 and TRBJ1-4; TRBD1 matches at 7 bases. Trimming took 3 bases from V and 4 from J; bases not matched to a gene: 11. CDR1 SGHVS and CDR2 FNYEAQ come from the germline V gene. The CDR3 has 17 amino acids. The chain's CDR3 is CASSLETGTKLNEKLFF. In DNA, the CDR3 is TGTGCCAGCAGCTTGGAGACAGGGACAAAACTTAATGAAAAACTGTTTTTT.

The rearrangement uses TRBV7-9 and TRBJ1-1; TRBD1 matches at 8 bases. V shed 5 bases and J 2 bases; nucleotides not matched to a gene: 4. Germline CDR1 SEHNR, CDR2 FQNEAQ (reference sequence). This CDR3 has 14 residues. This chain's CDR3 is CASSTGQGNTEAFF. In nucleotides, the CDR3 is TGTGCCAGCAGCACCGGACAGGGTAACACTGAAGCTTTCTTT.

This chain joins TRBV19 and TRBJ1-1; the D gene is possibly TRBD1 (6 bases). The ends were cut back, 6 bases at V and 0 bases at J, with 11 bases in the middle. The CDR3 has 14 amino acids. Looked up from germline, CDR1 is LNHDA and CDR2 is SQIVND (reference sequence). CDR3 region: CASSRTEMNTEAFF. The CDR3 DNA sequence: TGTGCCAGTAGCAGGACAGAGATGAACACTGAAGCTTTCTTT.

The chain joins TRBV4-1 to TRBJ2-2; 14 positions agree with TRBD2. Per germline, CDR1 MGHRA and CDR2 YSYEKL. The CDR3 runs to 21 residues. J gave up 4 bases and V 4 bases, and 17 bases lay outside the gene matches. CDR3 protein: CASSPKKGQVGTSGSTGELFF. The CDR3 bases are TGCGCCAGCAGCCCGAAGAAGGGACAGGTGGGGACTAGCGGGAGCACCGGGGAGCTGTTTTTT.

CDR3 sequence (DNA): TGTGCCAGCAGCTTTTCTCAGGATCCCATGGGCCAAGAGACCCAGTACTTC. Translated: CASSFSQDPMGQETQYF. The rearrangement joins TRBV13 to TRBJ2-5; D is unclear. V lost 3 bases and J 1 base, leaving 18 bases between the germline ends. This CDR3 has 17 amino acids. Germline CDR1 is PRHDT and CDR2 is FYEKMQ (reference sequence).

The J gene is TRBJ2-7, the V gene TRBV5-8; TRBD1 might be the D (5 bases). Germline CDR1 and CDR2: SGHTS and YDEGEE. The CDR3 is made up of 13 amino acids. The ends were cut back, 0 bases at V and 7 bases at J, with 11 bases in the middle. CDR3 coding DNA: TGTGCCAGCAGCTTGGGACAGCCAACGGAGCAGTACTTC. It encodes CASSLGQPTEQYF.

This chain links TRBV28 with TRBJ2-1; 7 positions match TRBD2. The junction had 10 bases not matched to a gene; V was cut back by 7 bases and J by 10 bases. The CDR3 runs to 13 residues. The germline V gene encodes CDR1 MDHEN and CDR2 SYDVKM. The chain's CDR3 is CASIASGTGEQFF. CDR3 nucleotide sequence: TGTGCCAGCATCGCGAGCGGGACGGGCGAGCAGTTCTTC.

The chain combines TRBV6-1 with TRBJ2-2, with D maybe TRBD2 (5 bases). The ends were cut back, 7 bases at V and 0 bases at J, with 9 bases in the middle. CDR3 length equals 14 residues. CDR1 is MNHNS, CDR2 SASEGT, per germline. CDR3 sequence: CASIGSANTGELFF. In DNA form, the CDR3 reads TGTGCCAGCATAGGTAGCGCGAACACCGGGGAGCTGTTTTTT.

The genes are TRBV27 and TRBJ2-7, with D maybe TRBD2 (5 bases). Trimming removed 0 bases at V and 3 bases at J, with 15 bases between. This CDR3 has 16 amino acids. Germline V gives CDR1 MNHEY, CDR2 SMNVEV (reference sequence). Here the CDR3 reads CASSLSGVGGFYEQYF. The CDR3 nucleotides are TGTGCCAGCAGTTTATCGGGCGTAGGAGGTTTCTACGAGCAGTACTTC.

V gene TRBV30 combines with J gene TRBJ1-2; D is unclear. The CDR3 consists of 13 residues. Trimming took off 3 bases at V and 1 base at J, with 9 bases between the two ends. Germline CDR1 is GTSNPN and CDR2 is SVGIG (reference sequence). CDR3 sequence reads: CAWSLGINYGYTF. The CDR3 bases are TGTGCCTGGAGCCTCGGGATTAACTATGGCTACACCTTC. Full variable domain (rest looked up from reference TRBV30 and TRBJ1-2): SQTIHQWPATLVQPVGSPLSLECTVEGTSNPNLYWYRQAAGRGLQLLFYSVGIGQISSEVPQNLSASRPQDRQFILSSKKLLLSDSGFYLCAWSLGINYGYTFGSGTRLTVV.

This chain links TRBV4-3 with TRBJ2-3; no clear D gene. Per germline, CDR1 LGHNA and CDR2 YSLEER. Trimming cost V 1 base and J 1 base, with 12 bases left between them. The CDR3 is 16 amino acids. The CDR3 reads CASSQAPTLGTDTQYF. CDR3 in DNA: TGCGCCAGCAGCCAAGCTCCGACTTTGGGCACAGATACGCAGTATTTT.